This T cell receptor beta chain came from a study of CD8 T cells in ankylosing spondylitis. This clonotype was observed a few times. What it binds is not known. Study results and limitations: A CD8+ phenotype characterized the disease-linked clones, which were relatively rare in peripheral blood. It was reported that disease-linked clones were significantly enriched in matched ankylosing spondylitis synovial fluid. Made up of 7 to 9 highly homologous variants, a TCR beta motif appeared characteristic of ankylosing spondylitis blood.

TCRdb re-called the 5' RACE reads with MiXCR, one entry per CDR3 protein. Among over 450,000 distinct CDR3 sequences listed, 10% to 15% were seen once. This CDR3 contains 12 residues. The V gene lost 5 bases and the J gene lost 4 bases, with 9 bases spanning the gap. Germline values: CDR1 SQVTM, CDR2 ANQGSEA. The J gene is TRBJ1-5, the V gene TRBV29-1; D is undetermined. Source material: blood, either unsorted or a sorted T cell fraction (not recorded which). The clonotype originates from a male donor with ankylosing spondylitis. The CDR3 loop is CSVSDTNQPQHF. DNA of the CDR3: TGCAGCGTTTCTGACACAAATCAGCCCCAGCATTTT.